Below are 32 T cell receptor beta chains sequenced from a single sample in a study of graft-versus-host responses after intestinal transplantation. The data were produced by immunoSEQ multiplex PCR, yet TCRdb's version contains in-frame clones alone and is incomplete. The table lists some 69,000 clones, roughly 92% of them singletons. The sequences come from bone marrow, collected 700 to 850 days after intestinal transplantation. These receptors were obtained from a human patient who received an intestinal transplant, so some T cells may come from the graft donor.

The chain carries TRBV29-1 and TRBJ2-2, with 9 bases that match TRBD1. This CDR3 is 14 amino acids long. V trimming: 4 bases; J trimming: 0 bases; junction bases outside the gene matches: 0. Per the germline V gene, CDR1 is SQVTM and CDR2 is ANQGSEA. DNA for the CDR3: TGCAGCGTTGGACAGGGGGCGAACACCGGGGAGCTGTTTTTT. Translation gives CSVGQGANTGELFF.

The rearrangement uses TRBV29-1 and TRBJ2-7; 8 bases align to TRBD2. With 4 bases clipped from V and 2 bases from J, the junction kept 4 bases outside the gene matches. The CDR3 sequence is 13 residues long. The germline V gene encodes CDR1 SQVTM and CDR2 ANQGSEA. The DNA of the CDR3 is TGCAGCGTTGTGGCGGGAGGAGCCTACGAGCAGTACTTC. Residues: CSVVAGGAYEQYF.

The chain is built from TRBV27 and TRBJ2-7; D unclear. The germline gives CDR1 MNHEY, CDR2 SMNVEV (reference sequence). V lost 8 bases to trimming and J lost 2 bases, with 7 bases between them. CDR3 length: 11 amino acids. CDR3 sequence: CASYSPYEQYF. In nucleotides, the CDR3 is TGTGCCAGCTACTCCCCCTACGAGCAGTACTTC.

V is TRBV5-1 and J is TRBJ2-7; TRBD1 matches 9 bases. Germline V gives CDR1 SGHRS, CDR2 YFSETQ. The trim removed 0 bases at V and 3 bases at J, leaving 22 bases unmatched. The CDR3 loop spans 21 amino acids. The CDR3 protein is CASSLDPRDRVLPPIYYEQYF. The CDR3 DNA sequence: TGCGCCAGCAGCTTGGATCCACGGGACAGGGTACTTCCCCCTATATACTACGAGCAGTACTTC.

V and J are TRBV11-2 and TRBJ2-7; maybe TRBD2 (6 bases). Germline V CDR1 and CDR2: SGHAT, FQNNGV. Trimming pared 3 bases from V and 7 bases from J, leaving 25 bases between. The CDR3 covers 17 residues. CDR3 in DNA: TGTGCCAGCAGCTTTTCGGGACTCTCGAAACCCTACGAGGAGCAGTACTTC. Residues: CASSFSGLSKPYEEQYF.

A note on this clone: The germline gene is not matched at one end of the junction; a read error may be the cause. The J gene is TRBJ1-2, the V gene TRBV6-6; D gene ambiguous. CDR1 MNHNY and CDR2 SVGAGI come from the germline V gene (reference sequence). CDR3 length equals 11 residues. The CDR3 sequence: CASSYGKLSHF. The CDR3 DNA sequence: TGTGCCAGCAGTTACGGCAAGCTCAGCCACTTC.

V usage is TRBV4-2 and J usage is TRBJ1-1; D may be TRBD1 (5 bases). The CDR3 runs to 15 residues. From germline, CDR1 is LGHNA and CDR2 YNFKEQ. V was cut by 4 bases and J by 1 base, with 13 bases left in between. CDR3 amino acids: CASSRDGFKNTEAFF. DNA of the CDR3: TGTGCCAGCAGCCGGGACGGGTTTAAGAACACTGAAGCTTTCTTT.

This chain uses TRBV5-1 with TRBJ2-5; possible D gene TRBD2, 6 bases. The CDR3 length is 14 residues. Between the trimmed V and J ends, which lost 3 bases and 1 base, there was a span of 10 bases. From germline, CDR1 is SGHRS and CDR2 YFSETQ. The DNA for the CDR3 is TGCGCCAGCAGCTCCGGGGGTGCCCAAGAGACCCAGTACTTC. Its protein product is CASSSGGAQETQYF.

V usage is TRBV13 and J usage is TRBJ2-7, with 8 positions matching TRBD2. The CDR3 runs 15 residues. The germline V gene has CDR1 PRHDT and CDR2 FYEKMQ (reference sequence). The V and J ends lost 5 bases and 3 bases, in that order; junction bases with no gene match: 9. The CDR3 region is CASSLRLAPLYEQYF. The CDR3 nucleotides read TGTGCCAGCAGCCTCCGACTAGCGCCACTCTACGAGCAGTACTTC.

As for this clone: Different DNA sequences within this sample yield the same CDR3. Here the CDR3 DNA reads TGTGCCAGCAGCTTAGATGCAGGCTCCTACGAGCAGTACTTC. Protein product: CASSLDAGSYEQYF. The chain uses TRBV11-3 and TRBJ2-7; D is ambiguous. V lost 0 bases and J 0 bases, leaving 6 bases between the germline ends. CDR1 SGHNT and CDR2 YENEEA come from the germline V gene. The CDR3 consists of 14 residues.

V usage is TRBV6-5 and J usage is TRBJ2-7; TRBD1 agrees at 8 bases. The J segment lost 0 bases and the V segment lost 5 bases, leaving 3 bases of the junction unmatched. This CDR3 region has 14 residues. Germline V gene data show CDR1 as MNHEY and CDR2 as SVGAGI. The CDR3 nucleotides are TGTGCCAGCAGTGACAGGGGCCACTCCTACGAGCAGTACTTC. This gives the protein CASSDRGHSYEQYF.

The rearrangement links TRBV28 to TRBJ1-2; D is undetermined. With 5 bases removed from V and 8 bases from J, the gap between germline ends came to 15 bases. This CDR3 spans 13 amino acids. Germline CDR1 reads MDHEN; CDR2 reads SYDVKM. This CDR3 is CASSTPDRRGYTF. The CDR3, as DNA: TGTGCCAGCAGTACACCGGACCGTAGGGGCTACACCTTC.

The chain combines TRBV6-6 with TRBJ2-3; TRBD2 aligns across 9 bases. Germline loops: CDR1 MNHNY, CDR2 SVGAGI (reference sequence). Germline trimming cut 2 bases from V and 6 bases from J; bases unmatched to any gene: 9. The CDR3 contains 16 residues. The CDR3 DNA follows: TGTGCCAGCAGTTACCTTAGCGGGGGAGTCGGGGATACGCAGTATTTT. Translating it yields CASSYLSGGVGDTQYF.

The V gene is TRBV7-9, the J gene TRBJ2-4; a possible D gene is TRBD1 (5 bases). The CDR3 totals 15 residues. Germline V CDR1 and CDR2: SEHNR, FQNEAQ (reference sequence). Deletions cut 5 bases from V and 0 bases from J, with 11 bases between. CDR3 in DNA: TGTGCCAGCAGCCAGGGTGGCTTAGCCAAAAACATTCAGTACTTC. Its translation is CASSQGGLAKNIQYF.

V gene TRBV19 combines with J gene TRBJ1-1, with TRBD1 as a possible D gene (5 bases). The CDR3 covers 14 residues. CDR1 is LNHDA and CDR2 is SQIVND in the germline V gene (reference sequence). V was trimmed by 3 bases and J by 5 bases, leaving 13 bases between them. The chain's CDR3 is CASSMGTLRTEAFF. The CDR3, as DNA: TGTGCCAGTAGTATGGGGACCCTTCGGACTGAAGCTTTCTTT.

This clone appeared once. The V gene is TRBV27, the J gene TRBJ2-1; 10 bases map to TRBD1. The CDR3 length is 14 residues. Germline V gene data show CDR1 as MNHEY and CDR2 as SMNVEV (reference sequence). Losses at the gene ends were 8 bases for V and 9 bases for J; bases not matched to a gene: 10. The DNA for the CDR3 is TGTGCCAGCCGGACAGGGGGGAGAAGTGTTGAGCAGTTCTTC. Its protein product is CASRTGGRSVEQFF.

The CDR3 reads CASSKTGSITEAFF. CDR3 DNA sequence: TGTGCCAGCAGTAAGACAGGTAGTATCACTGAAGCTTTCTTT. This chain uses TRBV2 with TRBJ1-1; D may be TRBD1 (6 bases). The germline V gene has CDR1 SNHLY and CDR2 FYNNEI. Deletions cut 5 bases from V and 4 bases from J, with 14 bases between. The CDR3 spans 14 residues.

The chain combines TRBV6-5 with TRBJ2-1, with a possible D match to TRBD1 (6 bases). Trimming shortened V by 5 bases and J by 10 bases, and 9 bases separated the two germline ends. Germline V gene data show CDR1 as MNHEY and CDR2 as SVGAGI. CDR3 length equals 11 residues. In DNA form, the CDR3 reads TGTGCCAGCAGTCGAGGACAGGAGCAGTTCTTC. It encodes CASSRGQEQFF.

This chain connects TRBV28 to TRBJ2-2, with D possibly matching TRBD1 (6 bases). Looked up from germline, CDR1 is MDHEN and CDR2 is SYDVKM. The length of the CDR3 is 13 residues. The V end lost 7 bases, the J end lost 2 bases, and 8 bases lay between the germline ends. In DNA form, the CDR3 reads TGTGCCAGCATACAGGGAAACACCGGGGAGCTGTTTTTT. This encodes CASIQGNTGELFF.

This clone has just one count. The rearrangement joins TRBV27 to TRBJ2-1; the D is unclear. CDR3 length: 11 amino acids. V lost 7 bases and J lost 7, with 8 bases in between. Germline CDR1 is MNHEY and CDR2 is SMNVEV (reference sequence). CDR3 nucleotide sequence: TGTGCCAGCACCCTCGGGAATGAGCAGTTCTTC. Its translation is CASTLGNEQFF.

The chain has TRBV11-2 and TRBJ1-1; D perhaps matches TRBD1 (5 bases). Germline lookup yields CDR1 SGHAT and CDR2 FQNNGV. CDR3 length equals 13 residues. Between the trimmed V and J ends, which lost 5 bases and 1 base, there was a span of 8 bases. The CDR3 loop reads CASSADRNTEAFF. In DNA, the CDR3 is TGTGCCAGCAGCGCCGACAGGAACACTGAAGCTTTCTTT.

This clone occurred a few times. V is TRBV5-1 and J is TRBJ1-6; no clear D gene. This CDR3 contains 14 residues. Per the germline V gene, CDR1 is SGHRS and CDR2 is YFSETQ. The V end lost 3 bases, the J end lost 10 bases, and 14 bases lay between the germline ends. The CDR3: CASSWTEEGSPLHF. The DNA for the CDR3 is TGCGCCAGCAGCTGGACGGAGGAAGGATCACCCCTCCACTTT. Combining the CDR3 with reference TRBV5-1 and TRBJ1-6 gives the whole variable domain KAGVTQTPRYLIKTRGQQVTLSCSPISGHRSVSWYQQTPGQGLQFLFEYFSETQRNKGNFPGRFSGRQFSNSRSEMNVSTLELGDSALYLCASSWTEEGSPLHFGNGTRLTVT.

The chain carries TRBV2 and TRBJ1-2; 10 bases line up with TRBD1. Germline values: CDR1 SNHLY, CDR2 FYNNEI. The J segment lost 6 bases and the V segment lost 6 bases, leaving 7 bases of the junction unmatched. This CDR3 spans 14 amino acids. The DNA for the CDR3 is TGTGCCAGCAGACCAAGACAGGGGGCCCATGGCTACACCTTC. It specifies CASRPRQGAHGYTF.

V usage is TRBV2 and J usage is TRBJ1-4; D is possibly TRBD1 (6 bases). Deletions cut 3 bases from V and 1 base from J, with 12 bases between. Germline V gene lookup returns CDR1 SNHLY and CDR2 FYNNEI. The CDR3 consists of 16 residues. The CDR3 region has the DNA TGTGCCAGCAGTGATTGGGACATATTAACTAATGAAAAACTGTTTTTT. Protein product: CASSDWDILTNEKLFF.

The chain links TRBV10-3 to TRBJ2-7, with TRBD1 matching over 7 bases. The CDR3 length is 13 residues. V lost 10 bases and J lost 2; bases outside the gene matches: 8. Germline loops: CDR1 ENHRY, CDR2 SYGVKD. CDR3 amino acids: CATYGTGAYEQYF. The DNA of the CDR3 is TGTGCCACCTACGGAACAGGGGCCTACGAGCAGTACTTC.

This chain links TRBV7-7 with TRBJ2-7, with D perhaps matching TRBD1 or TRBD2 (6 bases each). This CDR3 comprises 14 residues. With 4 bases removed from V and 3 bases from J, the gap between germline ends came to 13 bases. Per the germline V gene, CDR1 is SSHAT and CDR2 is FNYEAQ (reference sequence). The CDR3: CASSSPGAHYEQYF. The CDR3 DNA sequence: TGTGCCAGCAGCTCCCCGGGGGCACACTACGAGCAGTACTTC.

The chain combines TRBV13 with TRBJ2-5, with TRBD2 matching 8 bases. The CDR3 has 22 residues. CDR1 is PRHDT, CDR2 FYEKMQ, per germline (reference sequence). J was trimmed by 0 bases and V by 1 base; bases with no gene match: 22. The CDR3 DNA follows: TGTGCCAGCAGCTTAGAAACCCCTCTGAGTAGCGGGGCGGGGCTGTACCAAGAGACCCAGTACTTC. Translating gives CASSLETPLSSGAGLYQETQYF.

CDR3 residues: CASSSPLAGDETQYF. The CDR3 DNA reads TGTGCCAGCAGCTCCCCGCTAGCGGGGGATGAGACCCAGTACTTC. The chain uses TRBV7-3 and TRBJ2-5, with 10 bases that match TRBD2. The CDR3 has 15 residues. Looked up from germline, CDR1 is SGHTA and CDR2 is FQGTGA. Germline trimming cut 4 bases from V and 5 bases from J; bases unmatched to any gene: 7.

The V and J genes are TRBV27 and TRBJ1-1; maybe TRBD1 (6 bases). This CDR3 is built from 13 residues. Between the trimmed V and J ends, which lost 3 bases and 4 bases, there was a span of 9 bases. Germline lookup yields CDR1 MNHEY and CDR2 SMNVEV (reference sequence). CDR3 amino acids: CASSFRGGTEAFF. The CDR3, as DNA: TGTGCCAGCAGTTTCAGGGGAGGCACTGAAGCTTTCTTT.

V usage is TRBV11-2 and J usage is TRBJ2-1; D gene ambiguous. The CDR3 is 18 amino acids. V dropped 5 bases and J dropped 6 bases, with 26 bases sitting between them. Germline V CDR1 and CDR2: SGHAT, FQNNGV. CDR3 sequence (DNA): TGTGCCAGCAGCACGACAACCGGGTCCAGCATCGCTCGCAATGAGCAGTTCTTC. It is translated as CASSTTTGSSIARNEQFF.

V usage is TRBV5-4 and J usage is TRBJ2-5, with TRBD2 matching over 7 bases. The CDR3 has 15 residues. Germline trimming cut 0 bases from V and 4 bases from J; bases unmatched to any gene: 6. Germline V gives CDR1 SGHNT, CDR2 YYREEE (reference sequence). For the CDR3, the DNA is TGTGCCAGCAGCTTGGCGGGAACTAGCGCAGAGACCCAGTACTTC. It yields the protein CASSLAGTSAETQYF. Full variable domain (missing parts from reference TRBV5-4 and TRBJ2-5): ETGVTQSPTHLIKTRGQQVTLRCSSQSGHNTVSWYQQALGQGPQFIFQYYREEENGRGNFPPRFSGLQFPNYSSELNVNALELDDSALYLCASSLAGTSAETQYFGPGTRLLVL.

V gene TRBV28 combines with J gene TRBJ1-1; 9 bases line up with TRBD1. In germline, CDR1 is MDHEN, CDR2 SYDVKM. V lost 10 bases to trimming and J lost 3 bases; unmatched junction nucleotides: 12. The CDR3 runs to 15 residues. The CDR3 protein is CANSKPGQGHTEAFF. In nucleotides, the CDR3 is TGTGCCAACTCTAAACCGGGACAGGGTCACACTGAAGCTTTCTTT.